This T cell receptor (beta chain) appears in the sequencing data of a study of T cell repertoires in cytomegalovirus infection. TCRdb reprocessed the reads via MiXCR and lists one record per CDR3 protein. The sample carries fewer than 300,000 distinct CDR3 sequences, about 23% recorded once. About this clonotype itself: Its target is unknown.

Findings and caveats of the study: Ex vivo responses were dominated by HLA-C-restricted CMV-specific TCR beta clonotypes.

V was shortened by 5 bases and J by 8 bases, with 9 bases between the two germline ends. The CDR3 sequence is 12 residues long. Germline CDR1 SEHNR, CDR2 FQNEAQ (reference sequence). The clonotype comes from a human donor in good health (CMV status not recorded). Some clones in this sample may be carry-over from other donors' samples. The gene calls are TRBV7-9 and TRBJ1-4; D ambiguous. Input material: PBMCs. The CDR3 DNA reads TGTGCCAGCAGCCCAGCGGGGGAAAAACTGTTTTTT. This gives the protein CASSPAGEKLFF.